The 32 T cell receptor beta chains below were found in one sample sequenced in a study of blood T cell repertoires in COVID-19 (dated by TCRdb to 2020 to 2022). The library was produced with the immunoSEQ multiplex PCR assay. TCRdb took this table from immuneACCESS and kept in-frame rearrangements with V and J called. Such tables lack part of the clones; where checked against another copy, unresolved V genes explain under half of the gap, and the rest is unexplained. The sample table records around 170,000 clones; around 86% of these occur just once. Approximately 6.1% of the sample is held by the ten biggest clonotypes. The sample was peripheral blood. The receptors here all came from a woman aged 40-49 years with acute or convalescent COVID-19.

V is TRBV2 and J is TRBJ2-5; 9 bases align to TRBD1. There are 16 residues in the CDR3. V lost 6 bases to trimming and J lost 0 bases; unmatched junction nucleotides: 8. CDR1 is SNHLY, CDR2 FYNNEI, per germline. CDR3 protein: CASRSPGTGYQETQYF. The DNA for the CDR3 is TGTGCCAGCAGGAGTCCCGGGACAGGGTACCAAGAGACCCAGTACTTC.

This clone was counted once. The V and J genes are TRBV19 and TRBJ1-2, with D perhaps matching TRBD1 (6 bases). Trimming took off 5 bases at V and 7 bases at J, with 14 bases between the two ends. There are 13 residues in the CDR3. Per germline, CDR1 LNHDA and CDR2 SQIVND (reference sequence). DNA of the CDR3: TGTGCCAGTAGTCACAGGGCCCTCGGTGGCTACACCTTC. Translated, it gives CASSHRALGGYTF.

This clone was observed a single time. This rearrangement joins TRBV25-1 to TRBJ2-1; 10 bases agree with TRBD1. The V and J ends lost 6 bases and 7 bases, in that order; junction bases with no gene match: 9. The germline V gene encodes CDR1 MGHDK and CDR2 SYGVNS. This CDR3 region has 15 residues. This CDR3 is CASSRPGTGVNEQFF. CDR3 nucleotide sequence: TGTGCCAGCAGCAGACCCGGGACAGGGGTAAATGAGCAGTTCTTC.

V is TRBV12-3 or TRBV12-4 and J is TRBJ1-1; no firm D call. The CDR3 runs to 13 residues. The V and J ends lost 3 bases and 2 bases respectively, with 7 bases between them. This chain's CDR3 is CASSFRLNTEAFF. CDR3 nucleotide sequence: TGTGCCAGCAGTTTTCGACTTAACACTGAAGCTTTCTTT.

The rearrangement uses TRBV2 and TRBJ2-7, with unresolved D. The CDR3 contains 11 residues. Per germline, CDR1 SNHLY and CDR2 FYNNEI. V was clipped by 6 bases and J by 4 bases, with 7 bases between them. CDR3 protein: CASSSGYEQYF. Here the CDR3 DNA reads TGTGCCAGCAGCTCCGGTTACGAGCAGTACTTC.

The chain links TRBV29-1 to TRBJ2-1; 9 nucleotides match TRBD2. This CDR3 comprises 13 residues. V lost 3 bases, J lost 8 bases, and 5 bases stayed unmatched. CDR1 and CDR2 (germline): SQVTM, ANQGSEA. The CDR3 nucleotides are TGCAGCGTTGATGGCGGGGGGGAGGATGAGCAGTTCTTC. The encoded protein is CSVDGGGEDEQFF.

The gene calls are TRBV5-1 and TRBJ2-1; 10 nucleotides line up with TRBD2. The CDR3 covers 16 residues. V was clipped by 0 bases and J by 8 bases; unmatched bases: 8. Germline loops: CDR1 SGHRS, CDR2 YFSETQ. The CDR3 reads CASSLDLAGVKDEQFF. CDR3 coding DNA: TGCGCCAGCAGCTTGGACCTAGCGGGAGTTAAAGATGAGCAGTTCTTC.

This sequence joins TRBV9 and TRBJ1-3, with D possibly matching TRBD1 (5 bases). Germline CDR1 reads SGDLS; CDR2 reads YYNGEE. The CDR3 runs 16 residues. V was cut by 4 bases and J by 0 bases, with 14 bases left in between. CDR3 nucleotide sequence: TGTGCCAGCAGCTCTACCCGGGGGTTCTCTGGAAACACCATATATTTT. Translated, it gives CASSSTRGFSGNTIYF.

The chain uses TRBV28 and TRBJ2-7; the match to TRBD2 covers 7 bases. There are 15 residues in the CDR3. The V and J ends lost 8 bases and 3 bases, in that order; junction bases with no gene match: 13. Germline V CDR1 and CDR2: MDHEN, SYDVKM. CDR3 in DNA: TGTGCCAGCGGGGGGGGACCAACCGGAATCTACGAGCAGTACTTC. It codes for CASGGGPTGIYEQYF. Full variable domain (missing parts from reference TRBV28 and TRBJ2-7): DVKVTQSSRYLVKRTGEKVFLECVQDMDHENMFWYRQDPGLGLRLIYFSYDVKMKEKGDIPEGYSVSREKKERFSLILESASTNQTSMYLCASGGGPTGIYEQYFGPGTRLTVT.

The chain joins TRBV10-3 to TRBJ1-1, with D perhaps TRBD1 (6 bases). The germline V and J ends were trimmed by 6 bases and 1 base, with 15 bases remaining between them. This CDR3 is 15 amino acids long. CDR1 and CDR2 (germline): ENHRY, SYGVKD. The CDR3 region is CAIRERQEWNTEAFF. CDR3 DNA: TGTGCCATCAGGGAGAGACAGGAGTGGAACACTGAAGCTTTCTTT.

This clone was picked up one time. V usage is TRBV29-1 and J usage is TRBJ1-1; D is possibly TRBD1 (6 bases). CDR3 size: 13 residues. Germline lookup yields CDR1 SQVTM and CDR2 ANQGSEA. Trimming stripped 4 bases from V and 4 bases from J, with 13 bases between. CDR3 protein: CSVVGGGGTEAFF. CDR3 bases: TGCAGCGTTGTGGGCGGGGGCGGCACTGAAGCTTTCTTT.

The chain carries TRBV28 and TRBJ2-4; perhaps TRBD2 as D (5 bases). Per the germline V gene, CDR1 is MDHEN and CDR2 is SYDVKM. Trimming took 2 bases from V and 0 from J, leaving 8 bases between them. The CDR3 contains 15 residues. CDR3 sequence: CASSLAGLAKNIQYF. The DNA of the CDR3 is TGTGCCAGCAGTTTAGCGGGCCTAGCCAAAAACATTCAGTACTTC.

The V and J genes are TRBV19 and TRBJ1-2; 7 bases match TRBD1. With 7 bases clipped from V and 0 bases from J, the junction kept 14 bases outside the gene matches. This CDR3 is 17 amino acids long. Germline V gives CDR1 LNHDA, CDR2 SQIVND (reference sequence). CDR3 sequence (DNA): TGTGCCAGTACCGCCTCGACAGGGCCGTTAGCTAACTATGGCTACACCTTC. Its translation: CASTASTGPLANYGYTF.

The chain carries TRBV5-1 and TRBJ2-1; TRBD1 matches 8 bases. The V gene's germline CDR1 is SGHRS and CDR2 YFSETQ. The junction had 11 bases not matched to a gene; V was cut back by 4 bases and J by 8 bases. The CDR3 spans 15 residues. The CDR3 nucleotides are TGCGCCAGCAGCGGCAGACAGGGGAGTGGGTATGAGCAGTTCTTC. Encoded protein: CASSGRQGSGYEQFF.

The genes are TRBV3-1 (or the pseudogene TRBV3-2) and TRBJ1-1, with 7 positions matching TRBD1. The CDR3 loop spans 14 amino acids. The V and J ends lost 3 bases and 4 bases, in that order; junction bases with no gene match: 5. Germline CDR1 is LGHDT and CDR2 is YNNKEL (reference sequence). The CDR3 is CASSQNQGGTEAFF. For the CDR3, the DNA is TGTGCCAGCAGCCAGAATCAGGGGGGCACTGAAGCTTTCTTT.

The rearrangement uses TRBV7-8 and TRBJ2-1; 9 bases agree with TRBD2. Trimming at V came to 3 bases and at J to 5 bases, leaving 11 bases not matched to a gene. The length of the CDR3 is 17 residues. The germline V gene has CDR1 SGHVS and CDR2 FQNEAQ. CDR3 loop: CASSLFSGSGGNNEQFF. The CDR3 region has the DNA TGTGCCAGCAGCTTGTTTTCAGGTAGCGGGGGTAACAATGAGCAGTTCTTC.

The CDR3 nucleotides are TGTGCCAGTAAAGTCTACCACTCTGGAAACACCATATATTTT. Translating it yields CASKVYHSGNTIYF. The chain links TRBV19 to TRBJ1-3; no clear D. Trimming removed 7 bases at V and 0 bases at J, with 10 bases between. In germline, CDR1 is LNHDA, CDR2 SQIVND (reference sequence). This CDR3 comprises 14 residues.

The chain combines TRBV7-9 with TRBJ2-1; the match to TRBD2 covers 10 bases. The V gene's germline CDR1 is SEHNR and CDR2 FQNEAQ (reference sequence). This CDR3 contains 15 residues. The ends lost 5 bases at V and 5 bases at J; junction bases unmatched: 6. CDR3 sequence (DNA): TGTGCCAGCAGCCATAGCGGGAGGAAAGACAATGAGCAGTTCTTC. It translates to CASSHSGRKDNEQFF.

V gene TRBV7-9 combines with J gene TRBJ1-3; D unresolved. Trimming cost V 1 base and J 2 bases, with 6 bases left between them. From germline, CDR1 is SEHNR and CDR2 FQNEAQ (reference sequence). The CDR3 length is 14 residues. CDR3 in amino acids: CASSLDRAGNTIYF. As DNA, the CDR3 is TGTGCCAGCAGCTTAGACAGAGCTGGAAACACCATATATTTT. Using reference TRBV7-9 and TRBJ1-3 for the parts outside the CDR3, the full variable domain is DTGVSQNPRHKITKRGQNVTFRCDPISEHNRLYWYRQTLGQGPEFLTYFQNEAQLEKSRLLSDRFSAERPKGSFSTLEIQRTEQGDSAMYLCASSLDRAGNTIYFGEGSWLTVV.

J is TRBJ2-6 and V is TRBV5-1; D is ambiguous. Germline V gene sequence: CDR1 SGHRS, CDR2 YFSETQ. V lost 7 bases and J lost 1, with 24 bases in between. The CDR3 has 19 amino acids. The DNA of the CDR3 is TGCGCCAGCGCTTACCCCGCCATGTCTCCCCAGTCTGGGGCCAACGTCCTGACTTTC. It specifies CASAYPAMSPQSGANVLTF.

The rearrangement joins TRBV4-1 to TRBJ2-1, with 9 nucleotides matching TRBD2. Per the germline V gene, CDR1 is MGHRA and CDR2 is YSYEKL. The J segment lost 0 bases and the V segment lost 3 bases, leaving 3 bases of the junction unmatched. The CDR3 sequence is 16 residues long. The CDR3 bases are TGCGCCAGCAGCCAGGTAGCGGGAGTCTCCTACAATGAGCAGTTCTTC. Translating gives CASSQVAGVSYNEQFF.

The chain has TRBV7-9 and TRBJ2-5; D possibly corresponds to TRBD2 (5 bases). The germline V gene encodes CDR1 SEHNR and CDR2 FQNEAQ (reference sequence). V lost 5 bases, J lost 1 base, and 8 bases lay in between. The CDR3 sequence is 13 residues long. As DNA, the CDR3 is TGTGCCAGCAGCGCCGGGATCCAAGAGACCCAGTACTTC. Protein product: CASSAGIQETQYF.

The chain has TRBV5-6 and TRBJ1-4, with unresolved D. V was trimmed by 4 bases and J by 4 bases, leaving 14 bases between them. The CDR3 totals 15 residues. The germline V gene has CDR1 SGHDT and CDR2 YYEEEE. The CDR3 sequence is CASSETGRSNEKLFF. The DNA for the CDR3 is TGTGCCAGCAGCGAAACCGGGAGGAGTAATGAAAAACTGTTTTTT.

The chain combines TRBV15 with TRBJ1-4; D is undetermined. CDR1 and CDR2 from the germline V gene are LNHNV and YYDKDF (reference sequence). The CDR3 runs 15 residues. V was clipped by 1 base and J by 0 bases, with 6 bases between them. CDR3: CATSRVVATNEKLFF. CDR3 sequence (DNA): TGTGCCACCAGCAGAGTCGTTGCAACTAATGAAAAACTGTTTTTT.

The sample holds a few counts of this clone. V is TRBV6-5 and J is TRBJ1-1, with TRBD1 identical over 12 bases. Germline assignment: CDR1 MNHEY and CDR2 SVGAGI. The CDR3 covers 15 residues. Trimming took 5 bases from V and 4 from J; bases not matched to a gene: 5. The CDR3 is CASSNPGQGATEAFF. CDR3 sequence (DNA): TGTGCCAGCAGTAATCCGGGACAGGGGGCCACTGAAGCTTTCTTT.

This rearrangement joins TRBV6-5 to TRBJ2-3, with 7 bases aligning to TRBD2. CDR3 length equals 14 residues. Trimming removed 4 bases from V and 2 bases from J; junction bases left unmatched: 3. CDR1 MNHEY and CDR2 SVGAGI come from the germline V gene. CDR3 sequence: CASSWTRHTDTQYF. The DNA of the CDR3 is TGTGCCAGCAGTTGGACTAGACACACAGATACGCAGTATTTT.

This clone occurred once. The chain uses TRBV11-2 and TRBJ1-6; 8 positions agree with TRBD1. Germline CDR1 reads SGHAT; CDR2 reads FQNNGV. V shed 1 base, J shed 10 bases, and the junction held 6 bases outside the gene matches. The CDR3 totals 15 residues. The DNA for the CDR3 is TGTGCCAGCAGCTTAGGAGGACAGGGAGTGTCACCCCTCCACTTT. It translates to CASSLGGQGVSPLHF.

The chain recombines TRBV3-1 (or the pseudogene TRBV3-2) with TRBJ2-5; maybe TRBD1 (5 bases). The germline gives CDR1 LGHDT, CDR2 YNNKEL (reference sequence). The CDR3 loop spans 14 amino acids. V was shortened by 4 bases and J by 4 bases, with 13 bases between the two germline ends. Written as DNA, the CDR3 is TGTGCCAGCAGCCCGGGCTCCAGGGCAGAGACCCAGTACTTC. This encodes CASSPGSRAETQYF.

This chain joins TRBV7-2 and TRBJ2-5; TRBD1 matches 7 bases. The germline V gene has CDR1 SGHTA and CDR2 FQGNSA. CDR3 size: 13 residues. V was clipped by 7 bases and J by 4 bases; unmatched bases: 6. In DNA form, the CDR3 reads TGTGCCAGCAACAACAGGGGTGGAGAGACCCAGTACTTC. This translates into CASNNRGGETQYF.

This clone occurred once. The gene calls are TRBV28 and TRBJ2-4; D not certain. The CDR3 runs to 11 residues. Germline CDR1 reads MDHEN; CDR2 reads SYDVKM. Trimming pared 11 bases from V and 6 bases from J, leaving 11 bases between. The CDR3 nucleotides are TGTGCCTCCAGGCTGGGAAACATTCAGTACTTC. The encoded protein is CASRLGNIQYF. Drawing the rest from reference TRBV28 and TRBJ2-4, the complete variable domain is DVKVTQSSRYLVKRTGEKVFLECVQDMDHENMFWYRQDPGLGLRLIYFSYDVKMKEKGDIPEGYSVSREKKERFSLILESASTNQTSMYLCASRLGNIQYFGAGTRLSVL.

This clone came up a few times. V gene TRBV7-9 combines with J gene TRBJ2-7; TRBD1 matches at 7 bases. With 4 bases clipped from V and 4 bases from J, the junction kept 4 bases outside the gene matches. Per the germline V gene, CDR1 is SEHNR and CDR2 is FQNEAQ (reference sequence). CDR3 length equals 13 residues. CDR3 nucleotides: TGTGCCAGCAGCTCGTGGGACAGTTACGAGCAGTACTTC. Translated, it gives CASSSWDSYEQYF.

This clone came up once. The sample has other DNA sequences that encode this CDR3 too. The chain combines TRBV12-3 or TRBV12-4 with TRBJ1-1; perhaps TRBD1 as D (5 bases). The CDR3 sequence is 13 residues long. Trimming pared 3 bases from V and 3 bases from J, leaving 8 bases between. In DNA form, the CDR3 reads TGTGCCAGCAGTTTCGGAGGGGACACTGAAGCTTTCTTT. Translating it yields CASSFGGDTEAFF.